This T cell receptor (beta chain) was sequenced during a study of blood T cell repertoires in COVID-19. Profiling relied on immunoSEQ multiplex PCR, and the TCRdb table lists in-frame clones only, not all of them. The sample has nearly 90,000 clones; 75% to 90% are singletons. This clone was detected once. The receptor comes from an elderly man with acute or convalescent COVID-19. The material sequenced was peripheral blood.

CDR3 region: CASSLSDSIQYF. The CDR3 DNA reads as TGTGCCAGCAGCTTATCCGATAGCATTCAGTACTTC. The J gene is TRBJ2-4, the V gene TRBV13, with unresolved D. The CDR3 covers 12 residues. Germline V gene lookup returns CDR1 PRHDT and CDR2 FYEKMQ (reference sequence). Between the trimmed V and J ends, which lost 2 bases and 9 bases, there was a span of 8 bases. The full variable domain, completed using reference TRBV13 and TRBJ2-4, is AAGVIQSPRHLIKEKRETATLKCYPIPRHDTVYWYQQGPGQDPQFLISFYEKMQSDKGSIPDRFSAQQFSDYHSELNMSSLELGDSALYFCASSLSDSIQYFGAGTRLSVL.